This entry concerns a single T cell receptor beta chain. This may arise from a read error, as a much more abundant clone is one base away. The V gene lost 5 bases and the J gene lost 7 bases, with 15 bases spanning the gap. The CDR3 has 14 amino acids. The germline gives CDR1 MDHEN, CDR2 SYDVKM. As originally analysed: Junction-only immunoSEQ data arrived without quality scores, meaning filtering differed. Clones were sequenced by immunoSEQ multiplex PCR, and TCRdb holds only the in-frame ones, with some missing. For V, J and clone size, that table is used; D and trimming come from the DNA. Here the sample spans more than 400,000 clones, 65% to 85% being singletons. This entry belongs to a study of shared clonotypes between healthy human individuals.

The V call is TRBV28, the J call TRBJ1-5, with D maybe TRBD1 (6 bases). Specimen: PBMCs. The source of this sequence is a woman aged 40-49 years in good health. Some clones in this sample may be carry-over from other donors' samples. CDR3 DNA sequence: TGTGCCAGCAGTGAGGCAGGGGAGAGCCAGCCCCAGCATTTT. The encoded protein is CASSEAGESQPQHF.